These 28 T cell receptor beta chains came from one sample sequenced in a study of post-analysis software for immune sequencing data. Study results and limitations: In patients, about 5 TRBV segments were more frequent than in controls, with TRBV5-6, TRBV5-1 and TRBV20-1 among them.

Unique molecular identifiers were carried by the TCR beta cDNA libraries. TCRdb re-analysed the PCR reads in MiXCR, keeping a single row per CDR3 protein. The table includes 450,000 to 700,000 distinct CDR3 sequences, around 47% detected once. Their antigens are not known. Material: blood. The receptor source for this set is a girl aged 10 to 17 with multiple sclerosis.

This sequence joins TRBV5-4 and TRBJ2-3; D is uncertain. The ends were cut back, 4 bases at V and 0 bases at J, with 18 bases in the middle. Germline V lookup: CDR1 SGHNT, CDR2 YYREEE (reference sequence). The CDR3 covers 17 residues. The CDR3 region is CASSLPGPTSSTDTQYF. CDR3 coding DNA: TGTGCCAGCAGCCTTCCTGGTCCTACCTCTAGCACAGATACGCAGTATTTT.

This clonotype showed up just a few times. The chain employs TRBV7-9 and TRBJ1-2; D may be TRBD1 (6 bases). Trimming removed 3 bases from V and 7 bases from J, with 21 bases in between. The CDR3 totals 16 residues. The germline V gene has CDR1 SEHNR and CDR2 FQNEAQ (reference sequence). CDR3 bases: TGTGCCAGCAGCTTTCCACGGGGGGCCCTGGTTTCTGGCTACACCTTC. This translates into CASSFPRGALVSGYTF.

This clonotype is a singleton in its sample. The chain is built from TRBV20-1 and TRBJ2-3, with a tentative D call TRBD2 (5 bases). V lost 6 bases, J lost 1 base, and 14 bases lay in between. The CDR3 totals 14 residues. CDR1 and CDR2 (germline): DFQATT, SNEGSKA (reference sequence). CDR3 bases: TGCAGTGCCGAGGACGGGCGGGGCACAGATACGCAGTATTTT. Its translation is CSAEDGRGTDTQYF.

The V gene is TRBV27, the J gene TRBJ1-6; possible D gene TRBD1, 5 bases. CDR3 length: 13 residues. In germline, CDR1 is MNHEY, CDR2 SMNVEV (reference sequence). Trimming pared 6 bases from V and 3 bases from J, leaving 6 bases between. Written as DNA, the CDR3 is TGTGCCAGCAGCCAGGGCTATAATTCACCCCTCCACTTT. This sequence encodes CASSQGYNSPLHF.

This clonotype has just a few counts. V and J are TRBV10-3 and TRBJ2-7; 7 nucleotides agree with TRBD2. Looked up from germline, CDR1 is ENHRY and CDR2 is SYGVKD. There are 14 residues in the CDR3. With 3 bases clipped from V and 6 bases from J, the junction kept 8 bases outside the gene matches. The CDR3 loop reads CAISDSGGVPEQYF. DNA of the CDR3: TGTGCCATCAGTGACTCGGGGGGAGTACCCGAGCAGTACTTC.

This chain uses TRBV20-1 with TRBJ2-1; 8 bases fit TRBD2. The trim removed 0 bases at V and 0 bases at J, leaving 7 bases unmatched. This CDR3 spans 17 amino acids. Germline-derived CDR1 and CDR2 are DFQATT and SNEGSKA (reference sequence). This chain's CDR3 is CSAREVIAGPSYNEQFF. The CDR3 region has the DNA TGCAGTGCTAGAGAGGTAATAGCGGGACCCTCCTACAATGAGCAGTTCTTC.

This clonotype has only a few counts. The chain recombines TRBV29-1 with TRBJ1-2, with D possibly matching TRBD1 (5 bases). V lost 1 base and J lost 4, with 7 bases in between. The CDR3 covers 12 residues. Germline CDR1 is SQVTM and CDR2 is ANQGSEA. This CDR3 is CSVEVGGYGYTF. In DNA form, the CDR3 reads TGCAGCGTTGAAGTCGGGGGCTATGGCTACACCTTC.

This clonotype was seen only a few times. This rearrangement joins TRBV29-1 to TRBJ2-7; 7 bases line up with TRBD2. The CDR3 sequence is 12 residues long. CDR1 and CDR2 from the germline V gene are SQVTM and ANQGSEA. Losses at the gene ends were 2 bases for V and 3 bases for J; bases not matched to a gene: 1. CDR3 sequence reads: CSVESSGYEQYF. The CDR3 DNA reads TGCAGCGTTGAATCTAGCGGCTACGAGCAGTACTTC.

The chain links TRBV12-3 or TRBV12-4 to TRBJ1-1; no clear D. V lost 6 bases, J lost 8 bases, and 16 bases lay in between. The CDR3 is 13 amino acids. CDR3 in amino acids: CASSPSWGLEAFF. CDR3 in DNA: TGTGCCAGCAGCCCCAGTTGGGGTTTAGAAGCTTTCTTT.

The genes are TRBV12-3 or TRBV12-4 and TRBJ2-1; 9 bases match TRBD1. The trim removed 5 bases at V and 4 bases at J, leaving 6 bases unmatched. There are 15 residues in the CDR3. The CDR3 here is CASSELGTGYNEQFF. CDR3 sequence (DNA): TGTGCCAGCAGTGAGCTCGGGACAGGGTACAATGAGCAGTTCTTC.

This clonotype was detected a few times. The chain couples TRBV27 to TRBJ1-1; no reliable D call. CDR1 and CDR2 from the germline V gene are MNHEY and SMNVEV (reference sequence). The CDR3 has 13 residues. Trimming shortened V by 2 bases and J by 4 bases, and 8 bases separated the two germline ends. CDR3 bases: TGTGCCAGCAGTTTAAGCCGGGGCACTGAAGCTTTCTTT. The encoded protein is CASSLSRGTEAFF.

The rearrangement joins TRBV6-1 to TRBJ2-5, with D possibly being TRBD2 (5 bases). From germline, CDR1 is MNHNS and CDR2 SASEGT. This CDR3 contains 15 residues. V shed 4 bases and J shed 2 bases, with 14 bases lying between them. The CDR3 DNA reads as TGTGCCAGCAGTGTCTGGAGGCAGGCTCAAGAGACCCAGTACTTC. This translates into CASSVWRQAQETQYF.

This clonotype came up a few times. The V call is TRBV29-1, the J call TRBJ2-3; D gene uncertain. The CDR3 loop spans 13 amino acids. Trimming took off 1 base at V and 2 bases at J, with 7 bases between the two ends. The germline V gene encodes CDR1 SQVTM and CDR2 ANQGSEA. CDR3 in amino acids: CSVEGDNTDTQYF. CDR3 nucleotide sequence: TGCAGCGTTGAAGGAGATAACACAGATACGCAGTATTTT.

V usage is TRBV29-1 and J usage is TRBJ2-5; a possible D gene is TRBD1 (6 bases). Between the trimmed V and J ends, which lost 3 bases and 5 bases, there was a span of 7 bases. Germline V gives CDR1 SQVTM, CDR2 ANQGSEA. CDR3 length: 11 amino acids. As DNA, the CDR3 is TGCAGCGTTGAGCAGGGGGAGACCCAGTACTTC. Amino acids: CSVEQGETQYF.

The rearrangement uses TRBV7-8 and TRBJ2-1; weak D call: TRBD1 (6 bases). The germline CDR1 and CDR2 sequences are SGHVS and FQNEAQ. Between the trimmed V and J ends, which lost 5 bases and 7 bases, there was a span of 15 bases. The CDR3 has 14 amino acids. The CDR3 loop reads CASSPPRQDNEQFF. The CDR3 bases are TGTGCCAGCAGCCCACCGAGACAGGATAATGAGCAGTTCTTC.

The table lists this clonotype with a few counts. This chain joins TRBV12-3 or TRBV12-4 and TRBJ1-1, with TRBD1 matching 7 bases. The CDR3 consists of 13 residues. After removal of 10 bases from V and 5 bases from J, the junction contained 10 bases not matched to a gene. The CDR3: CATIDRDDTEAFF. The CDR3 nucleotides read TGTGCCACCATTGACAGGGACGATACTGAAGCTTTCTTT.

This sequence joins TRBV12-3 or TRBV12-4 and TRBJ2-7; D is ambiguous. The CDR3 runs 14 residues. V lost 3 bases and J 3 bases, leaving 12 bases between the germline ends. In DNA form, the CDR3 reads TGTGCCAGCAGTTTTTACGACCAAAACTACGAGCAGTACTTC. Residues: CASSFYDQNYEQYF.

The rearrangement uses TRBV10-3 and TRBJ2-7, with 8 bases that match TRBD1. The CDR3 runs 16 residues. From germline, CDR1 is ENHRY and CDR2 SYGVKD. The V and J ends lost 2 bases and 3 bases, in that order; junction bases with no gene match: 9. DNA of the CDR3: TGTGCCATCAGTGAGAGATCCGACAGGGGTAACTACGAGCAGTACTTC. It codes for CAISERSDRGNYEQYF.

J is TRBJ1-2 and V is TRBV27; the match to TRBD1 covers 9 bases. Germline V CDR1 and CDR2: MNHEY, SMNVEV (reference sequence). This CDR3 has 15 amino acids. Trimming at V came to 5 bases and at J to 1 base, leaving 5 bases not matched to a gene. CDR3 sequence: CASSPGTGYNYGYTF. In DNA form, the CDR3 reads TGTGCCAGCAGTCCCGGGACAGGGTATAACTATGGCTACACCTTC.

The chain uses TRBV12-3 or TRBV12-4 and TRBJ2-1; D gene ambiguous. The length of the CDR3 is 12 residues. Trimming took 7 bases from V and 9 from J, leaving 13 bases between them. This chain's CDR3 is CASTDRAFEQFF. DNA for the CDR3: TGTGCCAGCACCGACCGTGCTTTTGAGCAGTTCTTC.

The gene calls are TRBV7-9 and TRBJ2-5; D is perhaps TRBD1 or TRBD2 (5 bases each). Germline values: CDR1 SEHNR, CDR2 FQNEAQ (reference sequence). The CDR3 sequence is 14 residues long. V was pared by 3 bases and J by 4 bases, with 12 bases between. Here the CDR3 DNA reads TGTGCCAGCAGCTTTATACTAGGGGCAGAGACCCAGTACTTC. It codes for CASSFILGAETQYF.

This clonotype occurred many times. The chain is built from TRBV9 and TRBJ2-1, with D perhaps matching TRBD2 (6 bases). Germline-derived CDR1 and CDR2 are SGDLS and YYNGEE. This CDR3 has 11 residues. Deletions cut 4 bases from V and 10 bases from J, with 9 bases between. CDR3 sequence reads: CASSPRGEQFF. The CDR3 nucleotides read TGTGCCAGCAGCCCCCGGGGGGAGCAGTTCTTC.

This clonotype was detected only once. This chain joins TRBV20-1 and TRBJ1-2, with 8 bases that match TRBD1. Germline CDR1 reads DFQATT; CDR2 reads SNEGSKA (reference sequence). CDR3 size: 15 residues. J lost 1 base, V lost 5 bases, and 9 bases had no gene match. The CDR3 protein is CSAFSWTGSNYGYTF. CDR3 DNA: TGCAGTGCTTTTTCCTGGACAGGGAGTAACTATGGCTACACCTTC.

This clonotype was counted a few times. The chain carries TRBV11-3 and TRBJ2-5, with 9 positions matching TRBD2. Germline CDR1 and CDR2: SGHNT and YENEEA. With V trimmed by 5 bases and J by 4 bases, 8 bases remained unmatched. This CDR3 contains 15 residues. The chain's CDR3 is CASSQTALAGETQYF. DNA of the CDR3: TGTGCCAGCAGCCAGACCGCACTAGCGGGAGAGACCCAGTACTTC.

The gene calls are TRBV6-5 and TRBJ1-5; the D is unclear. CDR1 and CDR2 (germline): MNHEY, SVGAGI. V lost 6 bases, J lost 2 bases, and 11 bases lay in between. The CDR3 is made up of 14 amino acids. CDR3 sequence: CASRLTVGNQPQHF. In DNA form, the CDR3 reads TGTGCCAGCAGACTCACAGTAGGCAATCAGCCCCAGCATTTT.

This rearrangement joins TRBV4-2 to TRBJ2-1; 7 bases fit TRBD2. The CDR3 runs 16 residues. CDR1 and CDR2 from the germline V gene are LGHNA and YNFKEQ. V was pared by 2 bases and J by 7 bases, with 11 bases of the junction left unmatched. The CDR3 DNA is TGTGCCAGCAGCCAAACTAGCGTGAGGGCCATGAATGAGCAGTTCTTC. Translation: CASSQTSVRAMNEQFF.

This clonotype was seen a few times. This rearrangement joins TRBV5-1 to TRBJ2-7; the D is unclear. Germline assignment: CDR1 SGHRS and CDR2 YFSETQ. V dropped 0 bases and J dropped 5 bases, with 15 bases sitting between them. The CDR3 sequence is 15 residues long. In DNA form, the CDR3 reads TGCGCCAGCAGCTTGGAAGGGCAGGCCCTGGACGAGCAGTACTTC. Protein product: CASSLEGQALDEQYF.

This chain links TRBV5-1 with TRBJ2-5; D is perhaps TRBD1 or TRBD2 (5 bases each). The germline V gene encodes CDR1 SGHRS and CDR2 YFSETQ. This CDR3 is built from 14 residues. V was cut by 2 bases and J by 3 bases, with 11 bases left in between. Here the CDR3 reads CASSFGAAKETQYF. The DNA for the CDR3 is TGCGCCAGCAGCTTCGGGGCCGCTAAAGAGACCCAGTACTTC.